A selection of T cell receptor beta chains follows, all from one sample in a study of cytomegalovirus exposure and HLA in healthy donors. Here immunoSEQ multiplex PCR was the method, and the copy in TCRdb shows in-frame clones only, minus some. Found here are fewer than 90,000 clones, around 76% of them singletons; the top ten hold over 9.5%. The sequenced sample consisted of PBMCs. The receptors derive from a man younger than 40 in good health and CMV-seropositive. Each CDR3 is given with its conserved first and last residue. A D gene is named only where the DNA matches it firmly. Clone size is stated in some rows and not others, as once, few, many or a class when expanded.

>TRBD2|NA|TRBV29-1|TRBJ2-5
CSVEDLGTSGVGRHF
TGCAGCGTTGAAGATCTGGGGACTAGCGGGGTAGGCCGTCACTTC
>NA|NA|TRBV10-3|TRBJ1-5
CAISESGGIGNQPQHF
TGTGCCATCAGTGAGTCTGGGGGGATCGGCAATCAGCCCCAGCATTTT
>NA|NA|TRBV7-3|TRBJ2-6
CASSPRGGSGANVLTF
TGTGCCAGCAGCCCTAGGGGGGGCTCTGGGGCCAACGTCCTGACTTTC
>NA|NA|TRBV7-9|TRBJ2-7
CASSLSAGAYEQYF
TGTGCCAGCAGCTTATCGGCAGGGGCCTACGAGCAGTACTTC
>TRBD1|NA|TRBV5-6|TRBJ2-7
CASSRDSTYEQYF
TGTGCCAGCAGCCGGGACAGCACCTACGAGCAGTACTTC
>TRBD2|NA|TRBV7-6|TRBJ2-3
CASSPGLAGDTSDTQYF
TGTGCCAGCAGCCCGGGACTAGCGGGGGACACCTCAGATACGCAGTATTTT
>NA|NA|TRBV29-1|TRBJ2-3
CSVEVGVADTQYF
TGCAGCGTTGAAGTAGGGGTTGCAGATACGCAGTATTTT
>TRBD1|NA|TRBV6-1|TRBJ1-5
CASKGTGSGQPQHF
TGTGCCAGCAAAGGGACAGGGTCGGGTCAGCCCCAGCATTTT
>NA|NA|TRBV30|TRBJ2-3
CARASGVGPDTQYF
TGTGCCCGAGCGTCAGGAGTGGGGCCAGATACGCAGTATTTT
>NA|few|TRBV20-1|TRBJ2-1
CSATGEAEQFF
TGCAGTGCTACTGGGGAGGCTGAGCAGTTCTTC
>TRBD1|NA|TRBV5-6|TRBJ2-1
CASSRSGQGYNEQFF
TGTGCCAGCAGCCGCTCGGGACAGGGATACAATGAGCAGTTCTTC
>NA|NA|TRBV14|TRBJ2-7
CASSLSRGRELYEQYF
TGTGCCAGCAGCCTTAGTCGTGGCAGGGAACTTTACGAGCAGTACTTC
>NA|few|TRBV6-5|TRBJ1-4
CASSVRQATNEKLFF
TGTGCCAGCAGCGTTCGACAGGCAACTAATGAAAAACTGTTTTTT
>NA|NA|TRBV7-9|TRBJ2-1
CASSLFRNQRLDNEQFF
TGTGCCAGCAGCTTATTCCGCAACCAACGCCTAGACAATGAGCAGTTCTTC
>TRBD1|NA|TRBV6-4|TRBJ2-6
CASSDRGRTILSGANVLTF
TGTGCCAGCAGTGACAGGGGGCGGACCATACTCTCTGGGGCCAACGTCCTGACTTTC
>TRBD2|NA|TRBV7-2|TRBJ2-3
CASSAGLAGGTDTQYF
TGTGCCAGCAGCGCTGGACTAGCGGGCGGCACAGATACGCAGTATTTT
>TRBD1|NA|TRBV7-9|TRBJ1-6
CSSSLLGTGHNSPLHF
TGTTCCAGCAGCTTACTCGGGACAGGTCATAATTCACCCCTCCACTTT
>NA|NA|TRBV7-9|TRBJ1-6
CASSPPPEATLHF
TGTGCCAGCAGCCCGCCCCCGGAGGCAACCCTCCACTTT
>NA|NA|TRBV4-1|TRBJ1-1
CASSQGAGSPPTEAFF
TGCGCCAGCAGCCAAGGGGCGGGGTCCCCCCCCACTGAAGCTTTCTTT
>NA|NA|TRBV6-1|TRBJ2-1
CASRTGGGGQVEQFF
TGTGCCAGCAGAACGGGTGGGGGGGGCCAGGTTGAGCAGTTCTTC
>TRBD2|NA|TRBV27|TRBJ2-7
CASSSSGGYEQYF
TGTGCCAGCAGTTCGAGCGGGGGCTACGAGCAGTACTTC
>NA|NA|TRBV19|TRBJ2-7
CASRWGPHSYEQYF
TGTGCCAGTAGGTGGGGGCCCCACTCCTACGAGCAGTACTTC
>NA|NA|TRBV5-5|TRBJ2-7
CASSPGLTYEQYF
TGTGCCAGCAGCCCAGGGCTTACCTACGAGCAGTACTTC
>TRBD1|NA|TRBV6-5|TRBJ1-1
CASILDRGTEAFF
TGTGCCAGCATCCTGGACAGGGGCACTGAAGCTTTCTTT
>NA|NA|TRBV19|TRBJ1-1
CASSIARGLNTEAFF
TGTGCCAGTAGTATCGCCAGGGGATTGAACACTGAAGCTTTCTTT
>TRBD1|NA|TRBV28|TRBJ2-6
CASSPQTGQKVASGANVLTF
TGTGCCAGCAGTCCCCAAACGGGACAGAAGGTTGCCTCTGGGGCCAACGTCCTGACTTTC
>TRBD1|NA|TRBV6-5|TRBJ1-1
CASSYRQGMNTEAFF
TGTGCCAGCAGTTACCGACAGGGGATGAACACTGAAGCTTTCTTT
>NA|NA|TRBV6-1|TRBJ1-1
CASSTSVTEAFF
TGTGCCAGCAGTACCAGTGTGACTGAAGCTTTCTTT